This TCR beta chain was captured by sequencing in a study of T cells expressing NK-cell markers. For the study at large: Researchers got TCR beta repertoires out of sorted CD3+CD56+NKG2C+, CD3+CD56+NKG2C- and CD3+CD56-NKG2C+ T cells. Study-level findings and limits: As a fraction of CD8+ T cells, dominant NKG2C+ clonotypes reached about 1.0-7.5% in over 5 donors. Expanded NKG2C+ T cell clones had unclear HCMV specificity.

cDNA encoding TCR beta was synthesized via 5'RACE template switching incorporating UMIs. For each CDR3 protein, TCRdb gives one entry from its re-call of the 5' RACE reads, without DNA. Its table lists 200,000 to 300,000 distinct CDR3 sequences. The CDR3 consists of 12 residues. Germline lookup yields CDR1 MDHEN and CDR2 SYDVKM. With regard to this clonotype: Its antigen is as yet unknown.

J is TRBJ1-6 and V is TRBV28. The sequence was obtained from a woman between 18 and 70 years old in good health. Material for sequencing was blood T cells: a sorted CD56 or NKG2C T cell subset, CD4+ or CD8+ T cells, or bulk PBMC T cells (not recorded which). The CDR3 protein is CASSITQIPLHF.